This T cell receptor (beta chain) was retrieved from a study of T cells after yellow fever vaccination. Study-wide results and limits: The booster response re-showed most primary clones: 96% CD4, 88% CD8.

This clonotype turned up a few times. The antigen remains unidentified. MiXCR, applied by TCRdb to the 5' RACE reads, yields one record per CDR3 protein. The table records under 300,000 distinct CDR3 sequences, about 7% of them present only once. The TCR comes from a man aged 25-45 years who received the YFV17D yellow fever vaccine. Specimen: CD4+ T cells sorted from PBMCs, collected 15 days after the yellow fever booster vaccination.

The CDR3 sequence: CASISWGNGYTF. For the CDR3, the DNA is TGTGCCAGCATCTCATGGGGGAACGGCTACACCTTC. This chain connects TRBV28 to TRBJ1-2; maybe TRBD1 (5 bases). This CDR3 comprises 12 residues. Trimming stripped 7 bases from V and 8 bases from J, with 14 bases between. Germline V lookup: CDR1 MDHEN, CDR2 SYDVKM.